This T cell receptor beta chain was retrieved from a study of blood T cell repertoires in COVID-19 (dated by TCRdb to about 2020). With respect to the entire study: Samples covering the acute and convalescent phases of COVID-19 were provided by collaborators in the United States, Italy and Spain. The prospective study material was composed of cDNA or gDNA derived from T cells, B-cell-depleted T cells, or PBMCs. The dataset comprised deeply sampled blood TCRbeta repertoires from subjects exposed to, actively infected with, or recovered from COVID-19. The repertoires were released in a freely available public database intended as a resource for research on the immune response to SARS-CoV-2. Samples came from the ongoing ImmuneRACE study (first 160 participants) plus 1,254 subjects from 6 global collaborators. A de-identified subject ID, COVID-19 status, age in years and sex were almost always included in the sample metadata. Where HLA class I and class II types were available, the types were taken from metadata supplied by the sample provider, not from assay-based typing.

Points on this clone: No antigen is known for it. Qualities for individual bases were not recorded, and no much larger clone is one base off.

The CDR3 contains 14 residues, cysteine and phenylalanine counted. The DNA shown is the 42-base CDR3, in frame from base 1. The germline V gene encodes CDR1 LGHDT and CDR2 YNNKEL (reference sequence). V is cut back by 10 bases and J by 5 bases, with 11 bases in the junction unmatched. The collaborating institutions used their own protocols to collect whole blood in K2EDTA tubes. For TCRbeta analysis, collaborator samples were shipped as frozen whole blood, as isolated PBMCs, or as DNA extracted from either sample type. TCRbeta CDR3 regions were amplified from genomic DNA by means of the immunoSEQ Assay, a bias-controlled multiplex PCR. The study's processing was this. Within the assay, amplification of reference gene primers was used to estimate how many nucleated cells each sample contained. To quantify the absolute abundance of each unique TCRbeta CDR3 rearrangement, sequence reads were collapsed and filtered. For each sample, productive Simpson clonality was calculated as the square root of Simpson's diversity index over productive rearrangements. This is the immuneACCESS table as TCRdb keeps it, with only in-frame sequences that have V and J called. A part of the clones is gone; compared with another copy, unresolved V genes explain less than half, and the rest is unexplained. V and J calls plus clone size are reproduced from that table; the DNA served to infer D and trimming. The sample records approximately 110,000 clones, about four fifths of which are singletons. In total, the top ten clones hold approximately 38% of the sample.

General findings and caveats noted by the study authors: The amount of clinical and demographic metadata varied by source and participant and was provided uncurated.

The sequenced material came from peripheral blood. The rearranged chain carries TRBV3-1 (or the pseudogene TRBV3-2) and TRBJ2-1; TRBD1 agrees with 7 junctional bases. The sequence derives from a man at least 80 years old with acute or convalescent COVID-19. The base sequence is TGTGCCACCGAAGACAGGGCGAAACACAATGAGCAGTTCTTC. This encodes CATEDRAKHNEQFF.